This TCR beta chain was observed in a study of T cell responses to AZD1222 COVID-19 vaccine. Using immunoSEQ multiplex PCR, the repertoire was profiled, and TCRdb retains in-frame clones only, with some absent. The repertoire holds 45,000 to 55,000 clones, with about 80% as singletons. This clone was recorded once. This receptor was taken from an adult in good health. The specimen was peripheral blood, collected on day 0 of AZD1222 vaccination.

The CDR3 bases are TGTGCCAGCAGCCCCTCTGGGCCTAGCGGGAGTTATACGCAGTATTTT. Its protein is CASSPSGPSGSYTQYF. The chain is built from TRBV4-2 and TRBJ2-3; TRBD2 matches 10 bases. J lost 7 bases, V lost 4 bases, and 11 bases had no gene match. The CDR3 sequence is 16 residues long. Germline V gene data show CDR1 as LGHNA and CDR2 as YNFKEQ.